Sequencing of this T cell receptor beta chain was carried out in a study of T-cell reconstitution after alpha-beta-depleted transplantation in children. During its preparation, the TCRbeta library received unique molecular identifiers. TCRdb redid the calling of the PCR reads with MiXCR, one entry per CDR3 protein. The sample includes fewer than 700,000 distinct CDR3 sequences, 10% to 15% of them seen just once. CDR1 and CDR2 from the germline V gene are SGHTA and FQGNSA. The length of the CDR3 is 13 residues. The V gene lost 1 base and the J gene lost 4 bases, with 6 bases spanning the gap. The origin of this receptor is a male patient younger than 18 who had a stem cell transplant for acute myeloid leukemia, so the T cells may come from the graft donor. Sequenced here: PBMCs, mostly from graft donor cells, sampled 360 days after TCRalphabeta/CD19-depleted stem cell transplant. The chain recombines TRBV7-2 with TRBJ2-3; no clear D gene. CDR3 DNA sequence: TGTGCCAGCAGCTTAGACCCCGCAGATACGCAGTATTTT. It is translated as CASSLDPADTQYF.